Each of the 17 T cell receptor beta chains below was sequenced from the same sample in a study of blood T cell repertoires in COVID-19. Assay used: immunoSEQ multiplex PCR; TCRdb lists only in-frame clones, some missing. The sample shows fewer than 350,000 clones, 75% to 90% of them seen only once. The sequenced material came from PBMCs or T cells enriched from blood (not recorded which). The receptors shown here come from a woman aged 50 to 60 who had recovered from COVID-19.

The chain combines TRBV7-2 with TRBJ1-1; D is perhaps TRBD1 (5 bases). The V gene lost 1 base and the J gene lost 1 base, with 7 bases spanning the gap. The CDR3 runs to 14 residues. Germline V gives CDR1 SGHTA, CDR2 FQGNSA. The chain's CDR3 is CASSLDGANTEAFF. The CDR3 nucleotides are TGTGCCAGCAGCTTAGATGGGGCGAACACTGAAGCTTTCTTT.

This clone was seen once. The CDR3 region has the DNA TGCGCCAGCAGCTTGGAGCAGGTATACAATGAGCAGTTCTTC. Translating gives CASSLEQVYNEQFF. This rearrangement joins TRBV5-1 to TRBJ2-1; D is undetermined. Germline-derived CDR1 and CDR2 are SGHRS and YFSETQ. Trimming shortened V by 0 bases and J by 4 bases, and 8 bases separated the two germline ends. The CDR3 runs 14 residues.

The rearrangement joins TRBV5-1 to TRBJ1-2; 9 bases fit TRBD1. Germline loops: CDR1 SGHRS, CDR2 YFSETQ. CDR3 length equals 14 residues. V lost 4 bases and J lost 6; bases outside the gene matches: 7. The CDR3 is CASSQNRGRDGYTF. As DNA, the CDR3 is TGCGCCAGCAGCCAGAACAGGGGGCGCGATGGCTACACCTTC.

In DNA form, the CDR3 reads TGCGCCAGCTCCGCGGGGGGGAGCTCCTACAATGAGCAGTTCTTC. Amino acids: CASSAGGSSYNEQFF. The chain recombines TRBV10-2 with TRBJ2-1; 9 nucleotides agree with TRBD2. J gave up 0 bases and V 8 bases, and 5 bases lay outside the gene matches. This CDR3 region has 15 residues. Germline-derived CDR1 and CDR2 are WSHSY and SAAADI.

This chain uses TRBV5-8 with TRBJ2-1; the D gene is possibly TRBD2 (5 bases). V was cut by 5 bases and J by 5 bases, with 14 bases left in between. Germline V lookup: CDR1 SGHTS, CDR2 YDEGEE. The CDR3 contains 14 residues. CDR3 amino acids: CASSPGLADNEQFF. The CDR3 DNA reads TGTGCCAGCAGTCCTGGACTGGCTGACAATGAGCAGTTCTTC.

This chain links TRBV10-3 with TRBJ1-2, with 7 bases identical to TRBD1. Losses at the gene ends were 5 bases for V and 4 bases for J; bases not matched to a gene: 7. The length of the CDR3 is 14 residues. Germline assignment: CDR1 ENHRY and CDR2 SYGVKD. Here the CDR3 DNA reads TGTGCCATCAGTTTGGGACAGAGTCCCTATGGCTACACCTTC. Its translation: CAISLGQSPYGYTF.

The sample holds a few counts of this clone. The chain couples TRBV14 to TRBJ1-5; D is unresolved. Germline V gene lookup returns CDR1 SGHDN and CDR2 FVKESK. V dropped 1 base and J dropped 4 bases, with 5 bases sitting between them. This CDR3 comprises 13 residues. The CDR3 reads CASSQGRNQPQHF. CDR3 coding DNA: TGTGCCAGCAGCCAAGGGAGGAATCAGCCCCAGCATTTT.

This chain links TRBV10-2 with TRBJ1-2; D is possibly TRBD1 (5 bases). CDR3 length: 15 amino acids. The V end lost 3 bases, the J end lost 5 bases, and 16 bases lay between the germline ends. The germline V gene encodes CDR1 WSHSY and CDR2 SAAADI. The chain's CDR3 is CASSEVGGSGYGYTF. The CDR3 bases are TGCGCCAGCAGTGAAGTCGGGGGGTCGGGGTATGGCTACACCTTC.

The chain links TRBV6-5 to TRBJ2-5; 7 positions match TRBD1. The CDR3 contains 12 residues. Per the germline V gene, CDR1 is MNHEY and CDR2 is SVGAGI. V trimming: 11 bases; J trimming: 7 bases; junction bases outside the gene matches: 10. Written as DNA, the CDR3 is TGTGCCGGAAGACAGGGAAGCGGGACCCAGTACTTC. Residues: CAGRQGSGTQYF.

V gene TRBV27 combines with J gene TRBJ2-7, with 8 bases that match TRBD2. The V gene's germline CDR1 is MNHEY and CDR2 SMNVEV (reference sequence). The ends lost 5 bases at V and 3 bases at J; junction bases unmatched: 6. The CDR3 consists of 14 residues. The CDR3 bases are TGTGCCAGCAGTCCCCGGGGGGGGAACTACGAGCAGTACTTC. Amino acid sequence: CASSPRGGNYEQYF.

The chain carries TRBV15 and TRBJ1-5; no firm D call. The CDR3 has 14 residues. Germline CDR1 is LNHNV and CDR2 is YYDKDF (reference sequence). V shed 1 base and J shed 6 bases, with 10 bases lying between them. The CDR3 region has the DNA TGTGCCACCAGCAGAGCTGGTGTCGGTCAGCCCCAGCATTTT. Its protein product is CATSRAGVGQPQHF.

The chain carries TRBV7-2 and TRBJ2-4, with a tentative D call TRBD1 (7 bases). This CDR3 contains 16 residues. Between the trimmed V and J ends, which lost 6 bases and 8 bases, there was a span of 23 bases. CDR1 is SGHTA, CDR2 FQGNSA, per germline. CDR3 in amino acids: CASSSNRDSQGDIQYF. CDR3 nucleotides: TGTGCCAGCAGTTCAAATCGGGACTCCCAGGGGGACATTCAGTACTTC. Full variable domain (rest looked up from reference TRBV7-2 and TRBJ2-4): GAGVSQSPSNKVTEKGKDVELRCDPISGHTALYWYRQSLGQGLEFLIYFQGNSAPDKSGLPSDRFSAERTGGSVSTLTIQRTQQEDSAVYLCASSSNRDSQGDIQYFGAGTRLSVL.

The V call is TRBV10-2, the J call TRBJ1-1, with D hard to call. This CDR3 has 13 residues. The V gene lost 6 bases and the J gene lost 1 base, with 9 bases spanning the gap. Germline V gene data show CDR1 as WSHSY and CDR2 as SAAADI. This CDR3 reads CASSGSRNTEAFF. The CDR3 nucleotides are TGCGCCAGCAGCGGGTCCCGGAACACTGAAGCTTTCTTT.

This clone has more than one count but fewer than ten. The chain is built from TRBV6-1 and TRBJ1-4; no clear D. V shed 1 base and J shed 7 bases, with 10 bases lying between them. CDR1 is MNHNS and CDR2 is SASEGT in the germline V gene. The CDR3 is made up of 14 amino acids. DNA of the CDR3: TGTGCCAGCAGTGAAGTGGGAGCGGGTGAAAAACTGTTTTTT. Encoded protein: CASSEVGAGEKLFF.

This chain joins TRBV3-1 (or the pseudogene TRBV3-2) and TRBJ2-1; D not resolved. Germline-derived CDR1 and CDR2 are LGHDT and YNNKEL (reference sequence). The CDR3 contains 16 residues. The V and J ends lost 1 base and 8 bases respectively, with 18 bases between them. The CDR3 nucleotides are TGTGCCAGCAGCCAAGTCTGGTGGCGGAGATTGGATGAGCAGTTCTTC. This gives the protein CASSQVWWRRLDEQFF.

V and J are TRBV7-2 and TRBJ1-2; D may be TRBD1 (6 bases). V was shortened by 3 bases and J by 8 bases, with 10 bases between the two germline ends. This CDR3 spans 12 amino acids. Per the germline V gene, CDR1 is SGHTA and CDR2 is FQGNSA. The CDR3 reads CASSLRGIGYTF. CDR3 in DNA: TGTGCCAGCAGCTTGAGGGGGATCGGCTACACCTTC.

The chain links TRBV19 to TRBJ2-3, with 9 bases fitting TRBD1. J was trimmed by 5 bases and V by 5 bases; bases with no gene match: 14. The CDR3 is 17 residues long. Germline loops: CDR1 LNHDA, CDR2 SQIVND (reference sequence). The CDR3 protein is CASSPRTGVIAQDTQYF. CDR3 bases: TGTGCCAGTAGTCCTAGGACAGGGGTCATCGCACAAGATACGCAGTATTTT. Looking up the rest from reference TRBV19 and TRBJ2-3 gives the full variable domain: DGGITQSPKYLFRKEGQNVTLSCEQNLNHDAMYWYRQDPGQGLRLIYYSQIVNDFQKGDIAEGYSVSREKKESFPLTVTSAQKNPTAFYLCASSPRTGVIAQDTQYFGPGTRLTVL.